This entry lists 23 T cell receptor beta chains sequenced from one sample in a study of blood T cell repertoires in COVID-19. TCRdb's table, derived via immunoSEQ multiplex PCR, lists solely in-frame clones and lacks some. The sample lists about 150,000 clones, about 86% occurring once. The sequenced sample consisted of peripheral blood. The receptors derive from a man between 50 and 59 years old with active or convalescent COVID-19.

V is TRBV20-1 and J is TRBJ1-1, with D unclear. Germline CDR1 is DFQATT and CDR2 is SNEGSKA (reference sequence). The CDR3 covers 13 residues. With 3 bases removed from V and 2 bases from J, the gap between germline ends came to 10 bases. The CDR3 spells CSASYVLNTEAFF. Written as DNA, the CDR3 is TGCAGTGCTAGTTATGTGTTAAACACTGAAGCTTTCTTT.

The chain couples TRBV5-1 to TRBJ1-1; weak D call: TRBD1 (5 bases). CDR1 and CDR2 (germline): SGHRS, YFSETQ. Deletions cut 0 bases from V and 5 bases from J, with 11 bases between. The CDR3 totals 14 residues. As DNA, the CDR3 is TGCGCCAGCAGCTTGGCGGGGGAAGGGACTGAAGCTTTCTTT. As protein: CASSLAGEGTEAFF.

This rearrangement joins TRBV6-5 to TRBJ1-2; D not certain. Germline V gene sequence: CDR1 MNHEY, CDR2 SVGAGI. The V gene lost 5 bases and the J gene lost 6 bases, with 16 bases spanning the gap. This CDR3 has 14 amino acids. CDR3 residues: CASSPSETANGYTF. CDR3 nucleotides: TGTGCCAGCAGTCCATCGGAGACGGCGAATGGCTACACCTTC.

The chain combines TRBV3-1 (or the pseudogene TRBV3-2) with TRBJ1-1; 8 nucleotides align to TRBD1. This CDR3 contains 14 residues. Trimming took 4 bases from V and 3 from J; bases not matched to a gene: 4. Germline assignment: CDR1 LGHDT and CDR2 YNNKEL (reference sequence). CDR3: CASSLQGAHTEAFF. In nucleotides, the CDR3 is TGTGCCAGCAGCCTCCAGGGGGCGCACACTGAAGCTTTCTTT.

The chain couples TRBV19 to TRBJ2-7; 12 bases fit TRBD2. The CDR3 totals 17 residues. CDR1 and CDR2 (germline): LNHDA, SQIVND (reference sequence). Trimming removed 7 bases from V and 2 bases from J; junction bases left unmatched: 12. Here the CDR3 DNA reads TGTGCCAGTACCAGGACTAGCGGGGCGGACGTCACCTACGAGCAGTACTTC. This encodes CASTRTSGADVTYEQYF.

V is TRBV27 and J is TRBJ2-1; TRBD2 aligns across 14 bases. J was trimmed by 6 bases and V by 2 bases; bases with no gene match: 6. Germline V lookup: CDR1 MNHEY, CDR2 SMNVEV (reference sequence). This CDR3 comprises 17 residues. Here the CDR3 DNA reads TGTGCCAGCAGTTTACCCCCGGGACTAGCGGGAGCCAATGAGCAGTTCTTC. This translates into CASSLPPGLAGANEQFF.

The genes are TRBV7-9 and TRBJ1-4; D possibly corresponds to TRBD1 (5 bases). Per the germline V gene, CDR1 is SEHNR and CDR2 is FQNEAQ (reference sequence). Between the trimmed V and J ends, which lost 4 bases and 8 bases, there was a span of 17 bases. The CDR3 covers 15 residues. Written as DNA, the CDR3 is TGTGCCAGCAGCTCCCGACAGATTCGGGAGGAAAAACTGTTTTTT. Translating it yields CASSSRQIREEKLFF.

This clone was seen a single time. The genes are TRBV15 and TRBJ1-5; 8 nucleotides agree with TRBD1. V was clipped by 4 bases and J by 1 base; unmatched bases: 9. Germline values: CDR1 LNHNV, CDR2 YYDKDF (reference sequence). The CDR3 sequence is 17 residues long. Here the CDR3 reads CATSMNQGAQSNQPQHF. The CDR3, as DNA: TGTGCCACCAGCATGAACCAGGGGGCGCAGAGCAATCAGCCCCAGCATTTT.

This clone was recorded once. The chain recombines TRBV6-5 with TRBJ2-1; D possibly corresponds to TRBD1 (7 bases). Germline CDR1 is MNHEY and CDR2 is SVGAGI. CDR3 length equals 15 residues. V gave up 6 bases and J gave up 1 base, with 13 bases separating them. CDR3 in amino acids: CASSRQGGSYNEQFF. As DNA, the CDR3 is TGTGCCAGCAGCCGTCAGGGGGGATCCTACAATGAGCAGTTCTTC.

The J gene is TRBJ2-7, the V gene TRBV7-4; D is possibly TRBD2 (6 bases). V lost 2 bases and J 6 bases, leaving 29 bases between the germline ends. The length of the CDR3 is 19 residues. Looked up from germline, CDR1 is SGHVT and CDR2 is SQSDAQ. DNA for the CDR3: TGTGCCAGCAGCTTAAGGAGGGTTGTGGAGGGGCCAGATTGTCCCGAGCAGTACTTC. It encodes CASSLRRVVEGPDCPEQYF.

The chain combines TRBV7-9 with TRBJ2-3; a weak D match, TRBD1 (7 bases). The CDR3 has 15 residues. Trimming removed 5 bases from V and 1 base from J, with 13 bases in between. Germline V gives CDR1 SEHNR, CDR2 FQNEAQ (reference sequence). The CDR3 reads CASSQGGGGTDTQYF. CDR3 bases: TGTGCCAGCAGCCAAGGGGGCGGGGGCACAGATACGCAGTATTTT. The full variable domain, completed using reference TRBV7-9 and TRBJ2-3, is DTGVSQNPRHKITKRGQNVTFRCDPISEHNRLYWYRQTLGQGPEFLTYFQNEAQLEKSRLLSDRFSAERPKGSFSTLEIQRTEQGDSAMYLCASSQGGGGTDTQYFGPGTRLTVL.

This clone came up a few times. The chain has TRBV5-1 and TRBJ2-1; the match to TRBD2 covers 13 bases. V was pared by 4 bases and J by 8 bases, with 6 bases of the junction left unmatched. There are 15 residues in the CDR3. Looked up from germline, CDR1 is SGHRS and CDR2 is YFSETQ. The CDR3 DNA is TGCGCCAGCAGCACCGGACTAGCGGGAGCGGATGAGCAGTTCTTC. Translating it yields CASSTGLAGADEQFF.

The chain uses TRBV27 and TRBJ1-6; D is uncertain. The CDR3 runs to 14 residues. The germline V gene encodes CDR1 MNHEY and CDR2 SMNVEV (reference sequence). Trimming stripped 5 bases from V and 7 bases from J, with 12 bases between. In DNA, the CDR3 is TGTGCCAGCAGTCCTTCACTGATGAATTCACCCCTCCACTTT. Protein product: CASSPSLMNSPLHF.

J is TRBJ1-1 and V is TRBV6-6, with D perhaps TRBD1 (5 bases). Trimming removed 7 bases at V and 2 bases at J, with 17 bases between. Germline-derived CDR1 and CDR2 are MNHNY and SVGAGI (reference sequence). CDR3 length: 15 amino acids. The CDR3 DNA reads as TGTGCCAGCAACCCCCCGGGGGGAGTAAACACTGAAGCTTTCTTT. Its protein is CASNPPGGVNTEAFF.

This clone was counted between two and nine times. The chain has TRBV6-2 or TRBV6-3 and TRBJ2-2; TRBD2 aligns across 9 bases. Unmatched junction bases numbered 4, after V lost 4 bases and J lost 7 bases. From germline, CDR1 is MNHEY and CDR2 SVGEGT. There are 14 residues in the CDR3. CDR3 sequence reads: CASSSSGIGGELFF. CDR3 DNA sequence: TGTGCCAGCAGTTCTAGCGGGATCGGCGGGGAGCTGTTTTTT.

Details on this clone: Sequence at one end of the junction differs from germline and may be a read error. The CDR3 loop is CASSETPGTSGRGIF. CDR3 nucleotide sequence: TGTGCCAGCAGTGAAACCCCCGGGACTAGCGGGAGGGGGATCTTC. The chain has TRBV6-1 and TRBJ2-1; 16 nucleotides match TRBD2. The CDR3 contains 15 residues. CDR1 and CDR2 from the germline V gene are MNHNS and SASEGT.

The table lists this clone with a few counts. The chain combines TRBV20-1 with TRBJ2-1; D is unclear. CDR1 and CDR2 (germline): DFQATT, SNEGSKA (reference sequence). This CDR3 comprises 11 residues. The V end was cut by 1 base, the J end by 6 bases, with 4 bases between. The CDR3 bases are TGCAGTGCTAGAGGAGGCAATGAGCAGTTCTTC. Residues: CSARGGNEQFF.

This sequence joins TRBV15 and TRBJ2-4, with D unclear. V was cut by 2 bases and J by 0 bases, with 11 bases left in between. CDR1 and CDR2 (germline): LNHNV, YYDKDF (reference sequence). The CDR3 spans 16 residues. This CDR3 reads CATSRNSILAKNIQYF. The CDR3 DNA sequence: TGTGCCACCAGCAGAAATTCTATCCTAGCCAAAAACATTCAGTACTTC.

Turning to this clone: Other nucleotide sequences from this sample produce the same CDR3. The chain is built from TRBV5-1 and TRBJ2-5; the match to TRBD1 covers 9 bases. This CDR3 spans 15 amino acids. Germline CDR1 reads SGHRS; CDR2 reads YFSETQ. The V segment lost 0 bases and the J segment 1 base; nucleotides outside the gene matches: 1. The CDR3 protein is CASSLGQGGQETQYF. CDR3 coding DNA: TGCGCCAGCAGCTTGGGACAGGGGGGCCAAGAGACCCAGTACTTC.

This clone was counted a single time. This sequence joins TRBV5-1 and TRBJ1-4; 8 bases fit TRBD1. Trimming took 3 bases from V and 6 from J; bases not matched to a gene: 4. The CDR3 consists of 14 residues. The germline V gene encodes CDR1 SGHRS and CDR2 YFSETQ. The CDR3 region is CASSYGQGDEKLFF. In nucleotides, the CDR3 is TGCGCCAGCAGCTACGGACAGGGAGATGAAAAACTGTTTTTT.

This clone was counted once. This chain joins TRBV11-3 and TRBJ2-7; 10 nucleotides line up with TRBD1. V lost 3 bases to trimming and J lost 2 bases; unmatched junction nucleotides: 1. Germline V gene lookup returns CDR1 SGHNT and CDR2 YENEEA. This CDR3 has 14 amino acids. The CDR3 reads CASSLDRGAYEQYF. CDR3 DNA: TGTGCCAGCAGCTTGGACAGGGGGGCCTACGAGCAGTACTTC.

J is TRBJ2-1 and V is TRBV24-1, with 8 bases fitting TRBD1. The CDR3 loop spans 16 amino acids. V was clipped by 7 bases and J by 9 bases; unmatched bases: 16. The germline V gene encodes CDR1 KGHDR and CDR2 SFDVKD. CDR3 residues: CATSLSAGQVFSEQFF. In DNA form, the CDR3 reads TGTGCCACCAGCCTCTCCGCGGGACAGGTATTTAGTGAGCAGTTCTTC.

The chain employs TRBV15 and TRBJ2-1; 7 nucleotides match TRBD1. The germline V gene encodes CDR1 LNHNV and CDR2 YYDKDF (reference sequence). With 3 bases clipped from V and 7 bases from J, the junction kept 12 bases outside the gene matches. The CDR3 loop spans 16 amino acids. CDR3 bases: TGTGCCACCAGCAGGGGAGAGGGGGCCCTAGGGAATGAGCAGTTCTTC. Its translation is CATSRGEGALGNEQFF.